The clone carrying this T cell receptor (beta chain) was found many times. This specimen belongs to a study of tumor-infiltrating lymphocytes in primary liver carcinoma. Blood RNA originated from unsorted whole blood, with germline DNA additionally extracted. Synthesis of TCR beta cDNA was carried out from around 540 ng total RNA with a constant-region primer. For TCR beta, libraries were produced by three nested multiplex PCR rounds using slightly modified ARM-PCR. Forward primers for TRBV1-TRBV30 and a C-beta reverse primer served the first two PCR rounds, at roughly 10 cycles each. TCRdb re-analysed the multiplex PCR reads in MiXCR, keeping a single row per CDR3 protein. The data show 180,000 or so distinct CDR3 sequences, 50% to 75% seen once. V lost 1 base, J lost 7 bases, and 6 bases stayed unmatched. The V gene's germline CDR1 is SGHAT and CDR2 FQNNGV. The CDR3 is 16 residues long.

V is TRBV11-2 and J is TRBJ2-1; 11 nucleotides agree with TRBD2. Sequenced input: peripheral blood. The sequence came from a man aged 35 to 55 with primary liver carcinoma and hepatitis B virus infection. The CDR3 reads CASSLGSLAGGNEQFF. CDR3 DNA: TGTGCCAGCAGCTTAGGATCGCTAGCGGGAGGTAATGAGCAGTTCTTC.